This T cell receptor (beta chain) was identified in a study of OX40 agonist ivuxolimab in advanced cancers. TCRdb keeps only in-frame clones here, not all; method: immunoSEQ multiplex PCR. The sample contains 50,000 to 65,000 clones, about 89% of which appear only once. CDR1 and CDR2 from the germline V gene are MNHNS and SASEGT. The CDR3 is 12 residues long. V lost 5 bases, J lost 3 bases, and 8 bases lay in between. Overall study results and limits: Antigen specificity of clonally expanded peripheral T cells was not established. Among T cells, CD8+ cells averaged more expanded clones than CD4+ cells.

The table lists this clone with a count of one. Its cognate antigen is unknown. The starting material was CD4+ or CD8+ T cells sorted from blood, obtained in a trial of the OX40 agonist ivuxolimab. This TCR came from an adult with an advanced solid tumor such as melanoma, head and neck, liver or kidney cancer. The chain combines TRBV6-1 with TRBJ2-7; D remains ambiguous. CDR3 sequence: CASSKGNYEQYF. The CDR3 nucleotides are TGTGCCAGCAGTAAAGGGAACTACGAGCAGTACTTC.